Listed here is a single T cell receptor beta chain. This record comes from a study of blood T cell repertoires in COVID-19. About the research overall: PBMCs, B-cell-depleted T cells, or T cells provided the cDNA or gDNA that made up the material.

Study processing details: Estimation of nucleated cell counts was performed using reference gene primer amplification. Using immunoSEQ multiplex PCR, the repertoire was profiled, and TCRdb retains in-frame clones only, with some absent. That table is the source of V, J and clone size, and D and trimming were worked out from the DNA. The sample lists 300,000 to 400,000 clones, around 87% occurring once. This CDR3 spans 16 amino acids. Trimming took off 2 bases at V and 5 bases at J, with 19 bases between the two ends. Germline V gene sequence: CDR1 SGHAT, CDR2 FQNNGV. The rearrangement joins TRBV11-2 to TRBJ2-7, with a weak D call TRBD1 (5 bases). Sequenced material: peripheral blood. The receptor's source is a woman aged 55-75 years with COVID-19, enrolled during active disease. The CDR3 DNA follows: TGTGCCAGCAGCTTAATAAGTTGGCAGGGTGGCAACGAGCAGTACTTC. It is translated as CASSLISWQGGNEQYF. The full variable domain, its missing parts supplied by reference TRBV11-2 and TRBJ2-7, is EAGVAQSPRYKIIEKRQSVAFWCNPISGHATLYWYQQILGQGPKLLIQFQNNGVVDDSQLPKDRFSAERLKGVDSTLKIQPAKLEDSAVYLCASSLISWQGGNEQYFGPGTRLTVT.